This T cell receptor delta chain stems from a study of gamma-delta T cells after stem cell transplantation. Sample share makes this clone medium-sized (0.01 to 0.1%). TCRdb used CATT to re-call clones from the RT-PCR reads. The data hold about 5,400 delta-chain clones, with 9.8% observed a single time. Germline trimming cut 0 bases from V and 0 bases from J; bases unmatched to any gene: 6. This CDR3 has 19 amino acids. Germline V gene sequence: CDR1 GEAIGNYY, CDR2 EKD. This receptor was identified in a human donor. It is not recorded whose cells these are; they may come from a transplant donor. The sequenced material came from gamma-delta T cells. The V gene is TRDV2, the J gene TRDJ3; TRDD3 matches 8 bases. CDR3 DNA sequence: TGTGCCTGTGACACCGTACTGGGGGCTAGCTCCTGGGACACCCGACAGATGTTTTTC. Encoded protein: CACDTVLGASSWDTRQMFF.